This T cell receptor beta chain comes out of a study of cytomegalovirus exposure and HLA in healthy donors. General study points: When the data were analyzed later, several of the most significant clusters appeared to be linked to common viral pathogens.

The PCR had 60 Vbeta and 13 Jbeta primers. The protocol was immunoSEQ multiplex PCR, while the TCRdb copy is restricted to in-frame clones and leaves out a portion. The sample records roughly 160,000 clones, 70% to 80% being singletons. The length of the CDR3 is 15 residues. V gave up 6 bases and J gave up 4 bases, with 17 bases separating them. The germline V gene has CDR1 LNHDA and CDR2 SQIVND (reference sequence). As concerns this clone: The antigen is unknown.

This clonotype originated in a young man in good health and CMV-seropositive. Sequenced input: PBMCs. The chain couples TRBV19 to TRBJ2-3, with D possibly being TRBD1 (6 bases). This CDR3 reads CASSPQQGSADTQYF. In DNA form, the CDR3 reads TGTGCCAGTAGCCCGCAACAGGGAAGTGCAGATACGCAGTATTTT.